This T cell receptor (beta chain) was identified in a study of PD-1 blockade in classical Hodgkin lymphoma (dated by TCRdb to 2018 to 2021). Background for the entire study: Nivolumab dosing was 3 mg/kg intravenously every 2 weeks, continuing until either disease progression or unacceptable toxicity. The study used TCR beta sequencing and CyTOF to define a peripheral blood immune signature of response to PD-1 blockade in classical Hodgkin lymphoma. Findings and caveats that apply to the study as a whole: Lower diversity was seen in patients whose nivolumab began less than 1 year after ASCT, and these patients were left out of later analyses so that immune reconstitution would not confound the results. By C4D1, a significant rise was seen in CD4+ TCR diversity but not in CD8+ TCR diversity (p=0.0027 vs p=0.16), and the rise was most apparent among complete responders (p=0.02). Baseline TCR diversity was reported as lower in newly diagnosed patients than in healthy donors, and lower still in relapsed/refractory patients. Only a single clinical trial cohort was studied, and what caused the repertoire differences, possibly disease activity or prior therapy, remained undefined. Baseline diversity similar to that of newly diagnosed patients was observed in trial patients achieving complete response, whereas significantly lower diversity was observed in partial responders and progressors.

In light of the paper, this sample's time point label describes: cycle 2 day 1 (C2D1) of nivolumab. Every trial patient had relapsed after autologous stem cell transplantation, and cohorts A, B and C differed in prior brentuximab vedotin exposure. The trial cohort comprised a few dozen patients with relapsed/refractory classical Hodgkin lymphoma whose best overall responses were complete response, partial response or progressive disease. Trial patients were treated with single-agent nivolumab in the multi-cohort phase II CheckMate 205 trial. Best overall response was determined by an independent review committee according to the 2007 International Working Group response criteria. Trial PBMCs were collected just before the start of nivolumab (C1D1) and during therapy at cycle 2 day 1 and cycle 4 day 1. After peripheral blood was drawn into 8 mL Vacutainer Cell Preparation Tubes, PBMCs were isolated by centrifugation and then cryopreserved.

A note on this clone: Its antigen has not been determined. No base-level quality is on record; no much larger clone is a single base apart.

From the cysteine through the phenylalanine, the CDR3 covers 13 amino acids. Only the CDR3 DNA is retained, 39 bases long and in frame from the first base. The germline V gene encodes CDR1 MNHEY and CDR2 SVGAGI. Trimming removed 6 bases from V and 4 bases from J, leaving 10 bases between the germline ends. Genomic DNA was extracted with the Qiagen DNeasy kit from unsorted PBMCs and from negatively selected CD4+ and CD8+ fractions. Amplification of TCR beta CDR3 regions was done by immunoSEQ multiplex PCR with primers that anneal to V and J segments. A synthetic immune receptor repertoire was used to minimize amplification bias, and any residual bias was removed computationally once sequencing was done. In the authors' own workflow: Custom Python scripts were used to quantify repertoire diversity as the Shannon entropy index. Unsorted, CD4+ and CD8+ repertoires were analyzed separately, except for combined analyses in which CD4+ and CD8+ sequences were merged in silico. Clonal expansion was defined as at least a 2-fold frequency increase after treatment relative to C1D1, with a pseudocount of 0.5 for undetected baseline clones. Clones with 0 or 1 copy at C1D1 were defined as singleton clones, while clones with 2 or more copies were defined as non-singleton clones. Clones expanded in unsorted samples were labelled as CD4+, CD8+ or unknown by matching protein sequences in sorted samples from the same patient. Wilcoxon tests on paired samples were used to test changes in diversity from C1D1 to C4D1. In TCRdb, the immuneACCESS table is reduced to in-frame sequences with V and J assigned. These tables do not hold every clone; where another copy was compared, an unresolved V gene accounts for under half, and the others remain unexplained. D and trimming were read from the DNA, whereas the V and J calls and clone size are those reported in that table. The sample profile shows 25,000 to 30,000 clones; about four fifths of them were found once. The ten largest clones capture roughly a third of the sample.

The receptor chain draws on TRBV6-5 and TRBJ2-1; the best D guess is TRBD1, with 6 bases matching. The sample consisted of peripheral blood mononuclear cells (PBMCs), taken before the second cycle of nivolumab. This clonotype originated in a human donor with classical Hodgkin lymphoma. Read as DNA, the sequence is TGTGCCAGCAGCCGGGACAAATACAATGAGCAGTTCTTC. This encodes CASSRDKYNEQFF.